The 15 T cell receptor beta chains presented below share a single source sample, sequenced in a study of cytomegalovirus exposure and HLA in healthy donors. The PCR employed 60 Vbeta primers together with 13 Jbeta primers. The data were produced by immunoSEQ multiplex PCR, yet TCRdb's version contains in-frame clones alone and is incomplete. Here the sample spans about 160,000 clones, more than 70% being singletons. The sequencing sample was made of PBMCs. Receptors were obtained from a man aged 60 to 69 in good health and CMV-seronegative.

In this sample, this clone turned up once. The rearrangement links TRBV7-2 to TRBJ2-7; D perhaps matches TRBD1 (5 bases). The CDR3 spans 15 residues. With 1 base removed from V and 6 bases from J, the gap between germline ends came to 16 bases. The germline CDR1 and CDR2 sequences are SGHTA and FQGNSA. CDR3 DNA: TGTGCCAGCAGCTTAGGGACCGGGCCCCAGGGCGAGCAGTACTTC. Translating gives CASSLGTGPQGEQYF.

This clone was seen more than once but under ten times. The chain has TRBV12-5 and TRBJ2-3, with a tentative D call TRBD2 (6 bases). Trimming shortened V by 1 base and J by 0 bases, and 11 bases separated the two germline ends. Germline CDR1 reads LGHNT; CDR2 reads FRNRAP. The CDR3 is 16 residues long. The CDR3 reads CASGLGGTGSTDTQYF. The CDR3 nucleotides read TGTGCTAGTGGTTTGGGAGGGACTGGAAGCACAGATACGCAGTATTTT.

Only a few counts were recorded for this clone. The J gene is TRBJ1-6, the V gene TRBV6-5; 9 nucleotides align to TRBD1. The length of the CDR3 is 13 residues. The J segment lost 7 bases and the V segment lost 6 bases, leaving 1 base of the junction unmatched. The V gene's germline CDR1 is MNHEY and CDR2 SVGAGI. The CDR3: CASRGQGNSPLHF. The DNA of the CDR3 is TGTGCCAGCAGGGGACAGGGAAATTCACCCCTCCACTTT.

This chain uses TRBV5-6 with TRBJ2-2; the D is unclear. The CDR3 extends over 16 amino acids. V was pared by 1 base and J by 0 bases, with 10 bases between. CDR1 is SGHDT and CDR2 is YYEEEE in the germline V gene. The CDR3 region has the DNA TGTGCCAGCAGCTTGATTGTCACAGCGAACACCGGGGAGCTGTTTTTT. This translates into CASSLIVTANTGELFF.

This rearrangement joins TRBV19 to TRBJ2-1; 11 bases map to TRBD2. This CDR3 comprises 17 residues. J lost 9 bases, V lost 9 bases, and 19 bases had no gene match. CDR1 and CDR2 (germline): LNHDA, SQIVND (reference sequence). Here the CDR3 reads CASRPLLIAGGWGEQFF. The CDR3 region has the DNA TGTGCCAGCCGGCCCCTCCTGATAGCGGGAGGGTGGGGTGAGCAGTTCTTC.

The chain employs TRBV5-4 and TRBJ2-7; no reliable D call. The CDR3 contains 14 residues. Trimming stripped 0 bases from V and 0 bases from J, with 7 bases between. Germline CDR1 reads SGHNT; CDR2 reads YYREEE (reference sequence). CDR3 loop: CASSLERSSYEQYF. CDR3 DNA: TGTGCCAGCAGCTTGGAACGGAGCTCCTACGAGCAGTACTTC.

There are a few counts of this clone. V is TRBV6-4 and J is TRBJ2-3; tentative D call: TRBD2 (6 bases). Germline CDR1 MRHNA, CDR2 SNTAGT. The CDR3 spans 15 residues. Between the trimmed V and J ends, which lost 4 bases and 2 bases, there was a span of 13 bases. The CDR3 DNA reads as TGTGCCAGCAGTGGCTCAGCGGGCCACACAGATACGCAGTATTTT. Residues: CASSGSAGHTDTQYF.

The CDR3 reads CASSSRGREGNSPLHF. The CDR3 bases are TGCGCCAGCAGCTCGAGGGGCCGGGAGGGGAATTCACCCCTCCACTTT. The rearrangement joins TRBV5-1 to TRBJ1-6, with D tentatively TRBD1 (5 bases). Germline-derived CDR1 and CDR2 are SGHRS and YFSETQ. The CDR3 loop spans 16 amino acids. Trimming stripped 3 bases from V and 7 bases from J, with 17 bases between. Full variable domain (rest looked up from reference TRBV5-1 and TRBJ1-6): KAGVTQTPRYLIKTRGQQVTLSCSPISGHRSVSWYQQTPGQGLQFLFEYFSETQRNKGNFPGRFSGRQFSNSRSEMNVSTLELGDSALYLCASSSRGREGNSPLHFGNGTRLTVT.

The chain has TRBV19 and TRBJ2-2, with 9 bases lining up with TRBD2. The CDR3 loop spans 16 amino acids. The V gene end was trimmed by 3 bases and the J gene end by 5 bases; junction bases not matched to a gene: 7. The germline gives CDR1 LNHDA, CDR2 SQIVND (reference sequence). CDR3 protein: CASSIGLAGKTGELFF. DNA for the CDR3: TGTGCCAGTAGTATTGGCCTAGCGGGGAAAACCGGGGAGCTGTTTTTT.

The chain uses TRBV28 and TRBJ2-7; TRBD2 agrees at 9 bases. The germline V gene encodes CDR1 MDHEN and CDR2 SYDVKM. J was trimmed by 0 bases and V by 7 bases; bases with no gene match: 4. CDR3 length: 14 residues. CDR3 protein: CASTKTSGSYEQYF. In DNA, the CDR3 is TGTGCCAGCACCAAGACTAGCGGCTCCTACGAGCAGTACTTC. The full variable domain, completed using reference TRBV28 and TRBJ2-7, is DVKVTQSSRYLVKRTGEKVFLECVQDMDHENMFWYRQDPGLGLRLIYFSYDVKMKEKGDIPEGYSVSREKKERFSLILESASTNQTSMYLCASTKTSGSYEQYFGPGTRLTVT.

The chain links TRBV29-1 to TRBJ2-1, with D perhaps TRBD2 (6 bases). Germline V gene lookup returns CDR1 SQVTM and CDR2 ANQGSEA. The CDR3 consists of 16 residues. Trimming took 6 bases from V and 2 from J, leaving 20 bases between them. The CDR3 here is CSVTGATGVAYNEQFF. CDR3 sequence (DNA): TGCAGCGTCACCGGGGCGACGGGAGTGGCCTACAATGAGCAGTTCTTC.

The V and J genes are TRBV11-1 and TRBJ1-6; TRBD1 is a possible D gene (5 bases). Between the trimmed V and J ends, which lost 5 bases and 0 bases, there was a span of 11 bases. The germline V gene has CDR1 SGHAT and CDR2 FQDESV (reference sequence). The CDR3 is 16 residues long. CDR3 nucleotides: TGTGCCAGCAGCCCCCAGGGAAGCTCCTATAATTCACCCCTCCACTTT. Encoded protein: CASSPQGSSYNSPLHF.

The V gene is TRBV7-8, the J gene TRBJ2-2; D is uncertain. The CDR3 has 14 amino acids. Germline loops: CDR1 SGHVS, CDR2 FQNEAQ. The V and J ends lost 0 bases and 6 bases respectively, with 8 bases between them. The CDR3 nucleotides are TGTGCCAGCAGCTTAGCGCGGTATCCCGGGGAGCTGTTTTTT. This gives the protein CASSLARYPGELFF.

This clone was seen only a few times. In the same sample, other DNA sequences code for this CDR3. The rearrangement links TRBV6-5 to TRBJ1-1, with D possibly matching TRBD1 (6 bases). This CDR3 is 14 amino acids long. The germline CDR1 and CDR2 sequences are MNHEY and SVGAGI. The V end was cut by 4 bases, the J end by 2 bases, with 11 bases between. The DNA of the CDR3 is TGTGCCAGCAGTTTTAGGACAGAAAACACTGAAGCTTTCTTT. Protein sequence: CASSFRTENTEAFF.

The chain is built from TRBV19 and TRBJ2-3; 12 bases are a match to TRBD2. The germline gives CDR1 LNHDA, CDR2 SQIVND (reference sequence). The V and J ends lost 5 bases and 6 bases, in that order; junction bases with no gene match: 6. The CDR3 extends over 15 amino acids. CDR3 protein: CASSVTSGRLDTQYF. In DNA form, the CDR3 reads TGTGCCAGTAGTGTAACTAGCGGGAGGTTGGATACGCAGTATTTT. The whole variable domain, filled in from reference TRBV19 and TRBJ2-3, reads DGGITQSPKYLFRKEGQNVTLSCEQNLNHDAMYWYRQDPGQGLRLIYYSQIVNDFQKGDIAEGYSVSREKKESFPLTVTSAQKNPTAFYLCASSVTSGRLDTQYFGPGTRLTVL.